This T cell receptor beta chain was identified during a study of T cell repertoires in cytomegalovirus infection. Across the study: An indication of both CMV infection and matching HLA type came from public TCR beta signatures. Study-wide points: HLA-C-restricted, CMV-specific TCR beta clonotypes were dominant ex vivo. Cumulative public TCR beta family frequency identified CMV carriers with the relevant HLA.

With respect to this clonotype: Its matching antigen is unknown.

The V gene end was trimmed by 6 bases and the J gene end by 5 bases; junction bases not matched to a gene: 4. The CDR3 loop spans 13 amino acids. CDR1 is WSHSY, CDR2 SAAADI, per germline. TCRdb reprocessed the reads via MiXCR and lists one record per CDR3 protein. The sample holds 35,000 to 55,000 distinct CDR3 sequences, around 20% seen once. The sequenced sample was PBMCs, sequenced either directly or after in vitro stimulation (not recorded which). The J gene is TRBJ1-1, the V gene TRBV10-2; TRBD1 agrees at 9 bases. The clonotype originates from a human donor in good health (CMV status not recorded). Some clones in this sample may be carry-over from other donors' samples. The CDR3, as DNA: TGCGCCAGCAGGGGACAGGGTCGGACTGAAGCTTTCTTT. Encoded protein: CASRGQGRTEAFF.